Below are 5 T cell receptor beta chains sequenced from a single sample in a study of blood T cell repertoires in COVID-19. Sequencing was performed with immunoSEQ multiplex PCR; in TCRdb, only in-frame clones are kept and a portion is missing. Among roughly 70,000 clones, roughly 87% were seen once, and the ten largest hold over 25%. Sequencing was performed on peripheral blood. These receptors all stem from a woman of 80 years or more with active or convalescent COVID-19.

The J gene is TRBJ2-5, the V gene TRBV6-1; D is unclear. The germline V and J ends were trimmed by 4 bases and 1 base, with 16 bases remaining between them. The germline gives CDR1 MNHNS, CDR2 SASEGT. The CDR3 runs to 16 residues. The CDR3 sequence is CASSGTLRSGQETQYF. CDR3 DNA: TGTGCCAGCAGTGGCACCTTAAGGTCGGGCCAAGAGACCCAGTACTTC.

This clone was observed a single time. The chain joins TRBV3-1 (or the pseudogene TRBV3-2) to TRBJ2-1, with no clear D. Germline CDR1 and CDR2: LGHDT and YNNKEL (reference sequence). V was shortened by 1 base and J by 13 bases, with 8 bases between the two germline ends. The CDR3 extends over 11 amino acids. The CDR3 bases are TGTGCCAGCAGCCAAGTTGCGGAACAGTTCTTC. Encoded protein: CASSQVAEQFF.

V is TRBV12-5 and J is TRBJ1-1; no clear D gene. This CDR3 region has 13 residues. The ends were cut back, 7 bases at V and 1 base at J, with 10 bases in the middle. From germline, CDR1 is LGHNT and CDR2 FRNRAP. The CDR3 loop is CASAPVRNTEAFF. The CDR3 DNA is TGTGCTAGTGCCCCGGTGAGGAACACTGAAGCTTTCTTT. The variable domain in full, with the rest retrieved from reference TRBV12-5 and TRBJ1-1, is DARVTQTPRHKVTEMGQEVTMRCQPILGHNTVFWYRQTMMQGLELLAYFRNRAPLDDSGMPKDRFSAEMPDATLATLKIQPSEPRDSAVYFCASAPVRNTEAFFGQGTRLTVV.

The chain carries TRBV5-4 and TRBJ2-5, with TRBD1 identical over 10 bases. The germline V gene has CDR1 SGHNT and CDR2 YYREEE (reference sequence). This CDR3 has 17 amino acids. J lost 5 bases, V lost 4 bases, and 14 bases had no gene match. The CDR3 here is CASSRSRAGTGVETQYF. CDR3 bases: TGTGCCAGCAGCCGCTCGAGGGCCGGGACAGGGGTGGAGACCCAGTACTTC.

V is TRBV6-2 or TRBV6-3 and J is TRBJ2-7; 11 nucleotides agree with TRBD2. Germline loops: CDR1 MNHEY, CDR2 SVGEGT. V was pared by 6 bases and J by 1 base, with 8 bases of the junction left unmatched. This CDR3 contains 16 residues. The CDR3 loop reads CASSRPGLAVSYEQYF. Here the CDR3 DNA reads TGTGCCAGCAGCCGCCCGGGACTAGCGGTTTCCTACGAGCAGTACTTC.